The rows below give T cell receptor beta chains drawn from one sample of a study of T cells in localized non-small cell lung cancer. TCRdb keeps only in-frame clones here, not all; method: immunoSEQ multiplex PCR. Here the sample spans around 67,000 clones, 85% to 90% being singletons. The material sequenced was peripheral blood, taken before any cancer treatment. Receptors originate from a woman aged 40-69 years with stage I lung adenocarcinoma. Each CDR3 is given with its conserved first and last residue. D genes are given only for firm matches. Only part of the rows carry a size: once, few, many, or a class if the clone is expanded.

v_gene	j_gene	abundance	d_gene	CDR3aa	CDR3nt
TRBV10-2	TRBJ2-3	NA	TRBD2	CASRGTSGGADTQYF	TGCGCCAGCAGGGGGACTAGCGGGGGCGCAGATACGCAGTATTTT
TRBV28	TRBJ1-1	NA	TRBD1	CASSPRDRGLNTEAFF	TGTGCCAGCAGTCCCCGGGACAGGGGTCTGAACACTGAAGCTTTCTTT
TRBV7-2	TRBJ2-1	NA	TRBD2	CASSLGTSEYEQFF	TGTGCCAGCAGCTTAGGGACTAGCGAGTATGAGCAGTTCTTC
TRBV5-1	TRBJ2-1	NA	TRBD2	CASSLRTSGDEQFF	TGCGCCAGCAGCCTAAGGACTAGCGGAGATGAGCAGTTCTTC
TRBV9	TRBJ2-1	NA	TRBD2	CASSAGTSGSIEQFF	TGTGCCAGCAGCGCGGGGACTAGCGGGAGTATTGAGCAGTTCTTC
TRBV6-5	TRBJ1-5	NA	TRBD1	CASRGTGDQPQHF	TGTGCCAGCAGGGGGACAGGTGATCAGCCCCAGCATTTT
TRBV15	TRBJ1-1	once	NA	CATSRDWGVPARNTEAFF	TGTGCCACCAGCAGAGATTGGGGCGTTCCGGCGCGGAACACTGAAGCTTTCTTT
TRBV18	TRBJ1-2	NA	TRBD1	CASSPTGGLGYGYTF	TGTGCCAGCTCACCTACAGGGGGACTAGGCTATGGCTACACCTTC
TRBV18	TRBJ2-7	NA	NA	CASSPTVDNSYEQYF	TGTGCCAGCTCACCAACCGTGGACAACTCCTACGAGCAGTACTTC
TRBV9	TRBJ2-2	NA	NA	CASSTNQGTTGELFF	TGTGCCAGCAGCACTAACCAGGGCACCACCGGGGAGCTGTTTTTT
TRBV28	TRBJ1-1	once	TRBD1	CASSLDLVQGTGEAFF	TGTGCCAGCAGTTTAGATTTGGTGCAGGGGACAGGTGAAGCTTTCTTT
TRBV28	TRBJ1-3	NA	NA	CASHQWKHIYF	TGTGCCAGCCACCAGTGGAAACACATATATTTT
TRBV27	TRBJ1-2	once	TRBD1	CASRRTGEIYGYTF	TGTGCCAGCCGCCGGACAGGGGAAATCTATGGCTACACCTTC
TRBV4-2	TRBJ1-6	NA	NA	CASSQDKGNSPLHF	TGTGCCAGCAGCCAAGACAAGGGGAATTCACCCCTCCACTTT
TRBV7-6	TRBJ1-1	NA	NA	CASTPGGKMNTEAFF	TGTGCCAGCACCCCCGGGGGGAAGATGAACACTGAAGCTTTCTTT
TRBV6-6	TRBJ1-1	few	NA	CASSYAGSEAFF	TGTGCCAGCAGTTACGCCGGCTCCGAAGCTTTCTTT
TRBV2	TRBJ1-4	few	TRBD1	CASKTGGYEKLFF	TGTGCCAGCAAGACAGGGGGGTACGAAAAACTGTTTTTT
TRBV5-1	TRBJ1-4	NA	TRBD1	CASSFSDRGRNEKLFF	TGCGCCAGCAGCTTCTCGGACAGGGGGCGGAATGAAAAACTGTTTTTT
TRBV11-1	TRBJ2-1	NA	NA	CASSSHLTGNEQFF	TGTGCCAGCAGCTCCCACCTTACAGGAAATGAGCAGTTCTTC
TRBV5-1	TRBJ1-1	NA	NA	CPVPNDGTEAFF	TGCCCAGTTCCCAACGACGGGACTGAAGCTTTCTTT
TRBV27	TRBJ1-1	NA	TRBD1	CASMGTANPNTEAFF	TGTGCCAGCATGGGGACAGCAAACCCAAACACTGAAGCTTTCTTT
TRBV2	TRBJ1-2	few	NA	CASSEGWSYGYTF	TGTGCCAGCAGTGAGGGTTGGAGCTATGGCTACACCTTC
TRBV6-4	TRBJ2-2	NA	NA	CASSHRGAESGELFF	TGTGCCAGCAGCCACCGCGGGGCTGAAAGCGGGGAGCTGTTTTTT
TRBV18	TRBJ2-3	once	NA	CASSPLSTHTDTQYF	TGTGCCAGCTCACCACTCAGCACGCACACAGATACGCAGTATTTT
TRBV6-1	TRBJ1-1	NA	NA	CASGRGWEGGTEAFF	TGTGCCAGCGGTAGAGGGTGGGAAGGAGGCACTGAAGCTTTCTTT
TRBV7-9	TRBJ2-7	NA	NA	CASSPPGGSSYEQYF	TGTGCCAGCAGCCCCCCTGGAGGCAGTAGCTACGAGCAGTACTTC
TRBV19	TRBJ1-2	NA	NA	CASLDEGFNYGYTF	TGTGCCAGTTTGGACGAGGGTTTTAACTATGGCTACACCTTC